The present T cell receptor (beta chain) was sequenced within a study of blood T cell repertoires in COVID-19. Study-level information: Spain, Italy and the United States supplied samples that represented acute and convalescent COVID-19. PBMCs, B-cell-depleted T cells, or T cells were the source of the cDNA or gDNA that made up the material.

Under the authors' procedure: Nucleated cell counts were estimated from reference gene primer amplification. The table came from immunoSEQ multiplex PCR; TCRdb's copy has only in-frame clones and leaves some out. V, J and clone size were drawn from that table, and D and trimming were deduced from the DNA. The sample has roughly 84,000 clones, around 81% seen once. Per the germline V gene, CDR1 is SGHDT and CDR2 is YYEEEE. CDR3 length: 15 residues. Germline trimming cut 6 bases from V and 4 bases from J; bases unmatched to any gene: 10. The sequencing input was peripheral blood. The receptor was derived from a man older than 75 with active or convalescent COVID-19. The rearrangement joins TRBV5-6 to TRBJ2-1, with 7 positions matching TRBD1. As DNA, the CDR3 is TGTGCCAGCACTAAACCGGGACAGAAGTACAATGAGCAGTTCTTC. Residues: CASTKPGQKYNEQFF.